The 4 T cell receptor beta chains below all came from one sample that was sequenced in a study of cytomegalovirus exposure and HLA in healthy donors. The PCR employed 60 Vbeta primers together with 13 Jbeta primers. This table comes from immunoSEQ multiplex PCR, and its TCRdb copy is limited to in-frame clones, with some not included. The sample records about 180,000 clones, around 70% being singletons. What was sequenced was PBMCs. All receptors derive from a male donor in good health and CMV-seronegative.

About this clone itself: The sample contains more than one DNA sequence encoding this CDR3. The chain uses TRBV11-3 and TRBJ2-1; a weak D match, TRBD2 (5 bases). The V gene lost 2 bases and the J gene lost 3 bases, with 11 bases spanning the gap. Looked up from germline, CDR1 is SGHNT and CDR2 is YENEEA. The CDR3 sequence is 15 residues long. Written as DNA, the CDR3 is TGTGCCAGCAGCTTAAGGCTAGCTGACTACAATGAGCAGTTCTTC. Translating it yields CASSLRLADYNEQFF.

As to this clone: The junction shows a germline mismatch at one end, possibly a read error. The chain joins TRBV4-1 to TRBJ1-2, with 7 bases identical to TRBD1. Germline lookup yields CDR1 MGHRA and CDR2 YSYEKL. The CDR3 is 16 amino acids. The CDR3 coding sequence is TGCGCCAGCAGCCGCCGAGACAGGGCCAATAACTATGGCCACACCTTC. Translated, it gives CASSRRDRANNYGHTF.

This clone was seen just once. At one boundary the junction diverges from the germline segment, which might be a read error. For the CDR3, the DNA is TGTTCCAGCACCTACTCCCAAGAGACCCAGTACTTC. As protein: CSSTYSQETQYF. J is TRBJ2-5 and V is TRBV7-9; D ambiguous. The CDR3 totals 12 residues. The germline CDR1 and CDR2 sequences are SEHNR and FQNEAQ (reference sequence). Together with reference TRBV7-9 and TRBJ2-5, the CDR3 gives the full variable domain: DTGVSQNPRHKITKRGQNVTFRCDPISEHNRLYWYRQTLGQGPEFLTYFQNEAQLEKSRLLSDRFSAERPKGSFSTLEIQRTEQGDSAMYLCSSTYSQETQYFGPGTRLLVL.

The V call is TRBV4-2, the J call TRBJ1-5; unclear D gene. This CDR3 comprises 16 residues. Between the trimmed V and J ends, which lost 0 bases and 1 base, there was a span of 10 bases. Germline values: CDR1 LGHNA, CDR2 YNFKEQ. The CDR3 DNA sequence: TGTGCCAGCAGCCAAGAAGAGGCCAGCAGCAATCAGCCCCAGCATTTT. This sequence encodes CASSQEEASSNQPQHF.